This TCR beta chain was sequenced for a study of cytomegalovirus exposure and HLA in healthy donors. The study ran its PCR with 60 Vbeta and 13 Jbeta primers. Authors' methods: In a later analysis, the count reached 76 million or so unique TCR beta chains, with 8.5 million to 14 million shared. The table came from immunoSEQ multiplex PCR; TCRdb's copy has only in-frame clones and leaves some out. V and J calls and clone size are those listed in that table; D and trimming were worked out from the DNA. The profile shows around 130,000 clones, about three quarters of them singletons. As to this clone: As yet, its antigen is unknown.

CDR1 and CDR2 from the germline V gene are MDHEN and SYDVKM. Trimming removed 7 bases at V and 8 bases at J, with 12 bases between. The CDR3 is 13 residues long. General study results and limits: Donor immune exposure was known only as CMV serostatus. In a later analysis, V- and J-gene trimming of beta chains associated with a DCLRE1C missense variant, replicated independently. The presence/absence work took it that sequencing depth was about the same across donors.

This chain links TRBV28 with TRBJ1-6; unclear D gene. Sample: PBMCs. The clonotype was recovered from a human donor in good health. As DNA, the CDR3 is TGTGCCAGCACCCAGGTACCCGATTCACCCCTCCACTTT. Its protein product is CASTQVPDSPLHF.